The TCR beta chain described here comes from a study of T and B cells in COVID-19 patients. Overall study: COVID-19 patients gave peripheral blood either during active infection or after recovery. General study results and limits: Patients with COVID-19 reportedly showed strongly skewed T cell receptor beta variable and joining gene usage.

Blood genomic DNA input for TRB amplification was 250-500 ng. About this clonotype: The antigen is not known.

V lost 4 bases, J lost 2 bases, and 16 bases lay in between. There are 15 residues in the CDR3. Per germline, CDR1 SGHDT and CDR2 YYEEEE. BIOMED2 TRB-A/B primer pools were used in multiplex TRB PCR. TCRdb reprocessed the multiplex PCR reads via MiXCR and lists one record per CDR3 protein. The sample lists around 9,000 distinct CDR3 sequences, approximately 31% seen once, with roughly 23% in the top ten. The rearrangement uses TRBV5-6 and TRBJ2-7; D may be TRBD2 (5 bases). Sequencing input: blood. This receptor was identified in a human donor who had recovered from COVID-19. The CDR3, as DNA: TGTGCCAGCAGCCTAATGGGAGCCGGGGCCTACGAGCAGTACTTC. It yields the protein CASSLMGAGAYEQYF.